The TCR beta chain described here comes from a study of blood T cell repertoires in COVID-19. For the study at large: Spain, Italy and the United States supplied samples that represented acute and convalescent COVID-19.

Authors' analysis steps: From reference gene primer amplification, estimates of nucleated cell counts were derived. Measured with immunoSEQ multiplex PCR; TCRdb has only the in-frame clones, and not every one. The V and J calls and clone size come from that table; D and trimming were worked out from the DNA. The sample shows 50,000 to 60,000 clones, roughly four fifths of them seen only once. The CDR3 has 13 amino acids. CDR1 and CDR2 from the germline V gene are SGDLS and YYNGEE. Between the trimmed V and J ends, which lost 5 bases and 0 bases, there was a span of 9 bases. Sequenced material: peripheral blood. The rearrangement joins TRBV9 to TRBJ2-7, with a possible D match to TRBD1 (5 bases). The clonotype originates from a human donor in a cohort sampled during active or convalescent COVID-19. This CDR3 is CASSPGISYEQYF. The CDR3 DNA reads TGTGCCAGCAGTCCAGGGATCTCCTACGAGCAGTACTTC.